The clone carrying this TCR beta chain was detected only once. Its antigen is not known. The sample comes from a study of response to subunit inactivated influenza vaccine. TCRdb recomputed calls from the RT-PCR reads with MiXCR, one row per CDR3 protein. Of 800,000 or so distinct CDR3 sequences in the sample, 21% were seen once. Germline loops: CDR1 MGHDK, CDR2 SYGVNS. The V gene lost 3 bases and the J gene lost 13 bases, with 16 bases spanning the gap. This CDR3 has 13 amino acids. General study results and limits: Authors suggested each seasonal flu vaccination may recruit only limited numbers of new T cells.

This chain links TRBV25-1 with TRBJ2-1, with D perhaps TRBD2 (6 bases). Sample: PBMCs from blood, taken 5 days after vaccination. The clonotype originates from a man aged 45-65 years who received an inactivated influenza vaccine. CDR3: CASSDSRRDPQFF. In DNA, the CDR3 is TGTGCCAGCAGTGACTCCCGGCGGGACCCCCAGTTCTTC.